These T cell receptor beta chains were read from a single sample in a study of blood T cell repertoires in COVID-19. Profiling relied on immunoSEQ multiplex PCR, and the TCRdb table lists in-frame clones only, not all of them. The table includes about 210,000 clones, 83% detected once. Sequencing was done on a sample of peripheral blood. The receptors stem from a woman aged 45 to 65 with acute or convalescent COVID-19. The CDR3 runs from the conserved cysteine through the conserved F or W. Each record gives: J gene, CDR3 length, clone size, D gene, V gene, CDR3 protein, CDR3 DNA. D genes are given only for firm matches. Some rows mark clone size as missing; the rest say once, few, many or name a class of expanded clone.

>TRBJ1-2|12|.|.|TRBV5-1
CASSLEQQGYTF
TGCGCCAGCAGCTTGGAACAACAGGGCTACACCTTC
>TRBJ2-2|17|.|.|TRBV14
CASSPRGSTTYPGELFF
TGTGCCAGCAGCCCTAGGGGCTCGACGACATACCCCGGGGAGCTGTTTTTT
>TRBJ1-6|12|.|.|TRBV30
CAWSARGSPLHF
TGTGCCTGGAGTGCCCGGGGTTCACCCCTCCACTTT
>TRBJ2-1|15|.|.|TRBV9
CASSDHMGIRNEQFF
TGTGCCAGCAGCGACCACATGGGCATCAGGAATGAGCAGTTCTTC
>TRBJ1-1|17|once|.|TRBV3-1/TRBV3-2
CASSQEDGGRSDTEAFF
TGTGCCAGCAGCCAAGAGGATGGGGGCAGATCGGACACTGAAGCTTTCTTT
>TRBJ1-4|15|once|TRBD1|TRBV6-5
CASRSMDRAEEKLFF
TGTGCCAGCAGATCCATGGACAGGGCGGAAGAAAAACTGTTTTTT
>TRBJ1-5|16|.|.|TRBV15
CATSREGAGIVQPQHF
TGTGCCACCAGCAGAGAAGGGGCAGGGATAGTTCAGCCCCAGCATTTT
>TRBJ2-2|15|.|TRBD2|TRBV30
CAWSVRTSGAGELFF
TGTGCCTGGAGTGTACGGACTAGCGGCGCCGGGGAGCTGTTTTTT
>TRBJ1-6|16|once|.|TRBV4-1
CASSLETGGHNSPLHF
TGCGCCAGCAGTCTAGAGACAGGCGGACATAATTCACCCCTCCACTTT
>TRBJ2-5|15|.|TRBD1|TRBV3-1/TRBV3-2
CASSLQQGEVQTQYF
TGTGCCAGCAGCCTGCAGCAGGGGGAAGTGCAGACCCAGTACTTC
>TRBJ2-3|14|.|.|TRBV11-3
CASREGSNTDTQYF
TGTGCCAGCCGTGAGGGATCCAACACAGATACGCAGTATTTT
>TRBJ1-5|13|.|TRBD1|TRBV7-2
CASSVPGQGPQHF
TGTGCCAGCAGCGTACCGGGACAGGGGCCCCAGCATTTT
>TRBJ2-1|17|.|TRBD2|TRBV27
CAKLTSEQLVSYNEQFF
TGTGCCAAGCTAACTAGCGAGCAATTAGTCTCCTACAATGAGCAGTTCTTC
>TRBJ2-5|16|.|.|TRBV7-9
CASSFEGGPARGTQYF
TGTGCCAGCAGCTTTGAAGGCGGGCCCGCACGGGGGACCCAGTACTTC
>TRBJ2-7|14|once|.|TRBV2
CASSEASQSHEQYF
TGTGCCAGCAGTGAAGCGTCGCAGTCCCACGAGCAGTACTTC
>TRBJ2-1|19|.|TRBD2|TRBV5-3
CARSPPGLAAKGSYNEQFF
TGTGCCAGAAGTCCCCCGGGACTAGCGGCCAAGGGGTCCTACAATGAGCAGTTCTTC
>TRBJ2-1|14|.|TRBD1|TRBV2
CASRGQGVWDEQFF
TGTGCCAGCAGGGGGCAGGGGGTTTGGGATGAGCAGTTCTTC
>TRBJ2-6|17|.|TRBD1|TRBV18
CASSPGTGLSGANVLTF
TGTGCCAGCTCACCCGGGACAGGCCTTTCTGGGGCCAACGTCCTGACTTTC
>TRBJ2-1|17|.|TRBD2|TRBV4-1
CASSQDPSGSLYNEQFF
TGCGCCAGCAGCCAAGACCCTAGCGGGAGCCTTTACAATGAGCAGTTCTTC
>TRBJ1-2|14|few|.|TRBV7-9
CASSSQGGVYGYTF
TGTGCCAGCAGCTCACAAGGGGGGGTCTATGGCTACACCTTC
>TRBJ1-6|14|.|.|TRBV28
CASSLSIPNSPLHF
TGTGCCAGCAGTTTATCCATTCCTAATTCACCCCTCCACTTT
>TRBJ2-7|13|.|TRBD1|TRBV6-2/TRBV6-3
CASSLGQLWEQYF
TGTGCCAGCAGTTTGGGACAGCTGTGGGAGCAGTACTTC
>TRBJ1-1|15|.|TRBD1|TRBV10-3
CAISESWTGGTEAFF
TGTGCCATCAGTGAGTCGTGGACAGGGGGCACTGAAGCTTTCTTT
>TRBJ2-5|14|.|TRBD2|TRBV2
CASLLAGGQETQYF
TGTGCCAGTTTACTAGCGGGGGGCCAAGAGACCCAGTACTTC
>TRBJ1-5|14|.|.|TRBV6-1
CASSEVGDNQPQHF
TGTGCCAGCAGTGAAGTGGGAGACAATCAGCCCCAGCATTTT
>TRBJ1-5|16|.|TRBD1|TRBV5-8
CASSLEARQGRQPQHF
TGTGCCAGCAGCTTGGAGGCTAGACAGGGCCGGCAGCCCCAGCATTTT
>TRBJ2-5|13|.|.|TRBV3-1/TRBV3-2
CASSPGILETQYF
TGTGCCAGCAGTCCAGGGATATTAGAGACCCAGTACTTC
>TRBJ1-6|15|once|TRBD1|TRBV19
CASSVTGGASSPLHF
TGTGCCAGTAGTGTAACAGGGGGCGCGAGTTCACCCCTCCACTTT
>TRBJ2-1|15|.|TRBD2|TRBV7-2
CASSLSTGGPNEQFF
TGTGCCAGCAGCTTATCAACGGGAGGGCCAAATGAGCAGTTCTTC
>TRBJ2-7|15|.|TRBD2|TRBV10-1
CASSETASGTYEQYF
TGCGCCAGCAGTGAGACGGCTAGCGGTACCTACGAGCAGTACTTC
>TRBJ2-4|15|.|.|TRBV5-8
CASSSRGDGKNIQYF
TGTGCCAGCAGCTCCAGGGGGGACGGCAAAAACATTCAGTACTTC
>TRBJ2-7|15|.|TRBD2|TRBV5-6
CASSLSGGGPYEQYF
TGTGCCAGCAGCTTGTCGGGGGGAGGACCCTACGAGCAGTACTTC
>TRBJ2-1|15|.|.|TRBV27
CASSFYPSSYNEQFF
TGTGCCAGCAGTTTCTACCCGAGCTCCTACAATGAGCAGTTCTTC
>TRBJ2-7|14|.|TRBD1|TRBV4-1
CASSPWTGLPEQYF
TGCGCCAGCAGCCCTTGGACAGGGCTACCCGAGCAGTACTTC
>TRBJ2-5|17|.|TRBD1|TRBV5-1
CASSFGTGGMMRETQYF
TGCGCCAGCAGCTTCGGGACAGGGGGCATGATGCGGGAGACCCAGTACTTC
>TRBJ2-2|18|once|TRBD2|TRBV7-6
CASSLTGRTSGNTGELFF
TGTGCCAGCAGCTTAACCGGAAGGACTAGCGGAAACACCGGGGAGCTGTTTTTT